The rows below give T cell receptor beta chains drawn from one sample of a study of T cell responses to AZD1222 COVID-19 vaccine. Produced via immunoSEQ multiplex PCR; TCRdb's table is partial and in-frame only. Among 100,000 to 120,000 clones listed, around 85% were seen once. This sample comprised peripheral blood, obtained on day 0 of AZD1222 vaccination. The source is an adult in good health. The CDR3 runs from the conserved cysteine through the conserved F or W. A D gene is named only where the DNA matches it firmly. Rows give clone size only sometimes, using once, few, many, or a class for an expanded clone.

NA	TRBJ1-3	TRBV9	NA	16	TGTGCCAGCAGCGACGTCCCCGAGGCGGCTGGAAACACCATATATTTT	CASSDVPEAAGNTIYF
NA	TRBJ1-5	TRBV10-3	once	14	TGTGCCATCAGTGAGGAGTATAGCAATCAGCCCCAGCATTTT	CAISEEYSNQPQHF
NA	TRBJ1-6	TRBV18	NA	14	TGTGCCAGCTCACGACAGGAGAATAATTCACCCCTCCACTTT	CASSRQENNSPLHF
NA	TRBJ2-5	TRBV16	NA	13	TGTGCCAGCAGCCAATCGGGAGTTGAGACCCAGTACTTC	CASSQSGVETQYF
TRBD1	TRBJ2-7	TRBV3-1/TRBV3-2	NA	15	TGTGCCAGCAGCCTTGGACAGGGCGCCCCCATCGAGCAGTACTTC	CASSLGQGAPIEQYF
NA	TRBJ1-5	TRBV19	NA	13	TGTGCCAGTAGCGCTATTGGCAATCAGCCCCAGCATTTT	CASSAIGNQPQHF
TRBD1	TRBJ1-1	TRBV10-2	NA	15	TGCGCCAGCAGGCAACAGGGGGCCTTAAACACTGAAGCTTTCTTT	CASRQQGALNTEAFF
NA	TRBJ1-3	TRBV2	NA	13	TGTGCCAGCCGGACGGCCTCTGGAAACACCATATATTTT	CASRTASGNTIYF
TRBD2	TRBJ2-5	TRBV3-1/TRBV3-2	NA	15	TGTGCCAGCAGCCAAGGACTAGCGGGGGGGGAGACCCAGTACTTC	CASSQGLAGGETQYF
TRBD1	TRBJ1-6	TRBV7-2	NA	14	TGTGCCAGCAGCTTCGGACAGGGGTATTCACCCCTCCACTTT	CASSFGQGYSPLHF
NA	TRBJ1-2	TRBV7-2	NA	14	TGTGCCAGCAGCTTAGTGGGGGGGCTCTATGGCTACACCTTC	CASSLVGGLYGYTF
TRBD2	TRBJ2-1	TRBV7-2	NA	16	TGTGCCAGCAGCCCCGGAGTAGCGGGAGGGGGACTTAAGCAGTTCTTC	CASSPGVAGGGLKQFF
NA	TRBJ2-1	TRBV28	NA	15	TGTGCCAGCATTTTGAGGGGCCCCTATGACAATGAGCAGTTCTTC	CASILRGPYDNEQFF
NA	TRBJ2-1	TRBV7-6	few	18	TGTGCCAGCAGCCTGCGACCCGGAGCTAGCAGGGTTTCGAATGAGCAGTTCTTC	CASSLRPGASRVSNEQFF
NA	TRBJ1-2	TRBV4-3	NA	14	TGCGCCAGCAGCCAAGATGGGCAAAACTATGGCTACACCTTC	CASSQDGQNYGYTF
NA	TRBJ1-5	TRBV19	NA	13	TGTGCCAGTAGTATCGCTAGCAATCAGCCCCAGCATTTT	CASSIASNQPQHF
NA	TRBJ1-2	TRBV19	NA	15	TGTGCCAGTCGCGCAGGGGACAACACTAACTATGGCTACACCTTC	CASRAGDNTNYGYTF
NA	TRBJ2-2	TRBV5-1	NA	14	TGCGCCAGCAGCTTGACTCCGAACACCGGGGAGCTGTTTTTT	CASSLTPNTGELFF
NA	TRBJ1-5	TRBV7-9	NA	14	TGTGCCAGCAGCTTGTCAGGGAGTAGGCAGCCCCAGCATTTT	CASSLSGSRQPQHF
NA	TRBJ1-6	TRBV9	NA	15	TGTGCCAGCAGCGTAGGCCAGTCAATTAATTCACCCCTCCACTTT	CASSVGQSINSPLHF
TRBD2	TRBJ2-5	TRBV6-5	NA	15	TGTGCCAGCAGTTACAGGACTAGCGGGAAAGAGACCCAGTACTTC	CASSYRTSGKETQYF
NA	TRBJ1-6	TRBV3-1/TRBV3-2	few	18	TGTGCCAGCAGCAGAGAGACCGGAGGGAGCTCCTATAATTCACCCCTCCACTTT	CASSRETGGSSYNSPLHF
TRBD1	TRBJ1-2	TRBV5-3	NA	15	TGTGCCAGAAGCGCCCGGGACAGAGGCCGCTATGGCTACACCTTC	CARSARDRGRYGYTF
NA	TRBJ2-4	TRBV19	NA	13	TGTGCCAGTGCGTTACTAAACAAAAACATTCAGTACTTC	CASALLNKNIQYF
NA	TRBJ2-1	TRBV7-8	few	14	TGTGCCAGCAGCTTAGGACAGGCCTTCAATGAGCAGTTCTTC	CASSLGQAFNEQFF
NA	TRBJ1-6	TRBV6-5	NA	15	TGTGCCAGCAGTTACTCAGGCAGGAGCAATTCACCCCTCCACTTT	CASSYSGRSNSPLHF
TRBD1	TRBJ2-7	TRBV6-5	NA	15	TGTGCCAGCAGTTCTGGACAGGCCCAAGCCTACGAGCAGTACTTC	CASSSGQAQAYEQYF
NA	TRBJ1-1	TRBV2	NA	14	TGTGCCAGCAGTCAGCAGGGATTGGGCACTGAAGCTTTCTTT	CASSQQGLGTEAFF
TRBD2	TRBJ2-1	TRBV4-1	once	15	TGCGCCAGCAGCCAAGATGGACTAGCGGTCAATGAGCAGTTCTTC	CASSQDGLAVNEQFF
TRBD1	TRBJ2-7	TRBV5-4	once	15	TGTGCCAGCAGCTCAGGGACAGGGCAATTCTACGAGCAGTACTTC	CASSSGTGQFYEQYF
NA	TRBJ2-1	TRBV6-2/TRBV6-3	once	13	TGTGCCAGCAGTTACGCCGGGGGACATGAGCAGTTCTTC	CASSYAGGHEQFF
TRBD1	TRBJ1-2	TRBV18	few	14	TGTGCCAGCTCAGGACGGACAGGGAACTATGGCTACACCTTC	CASSGRTGNYGYTF
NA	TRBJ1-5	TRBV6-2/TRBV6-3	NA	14	TGTGCCAGCAGTTACGACGGACAAAGGCAGCCCCAGCATTTT	CASSYDGQRQPQHF
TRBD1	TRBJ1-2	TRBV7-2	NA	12	TGTGCCAGCAGCTTTCAGGGGGTGGACTACACCTTC	CASSFQGVDYTF
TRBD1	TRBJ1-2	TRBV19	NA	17	TGTGCCAGTAGTGTTGGGGACAGGGGTTTTGGAAACTATGGCTACACCTTC	CASSVGDRGFGNYGYTF
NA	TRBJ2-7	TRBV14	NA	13	TGTGCCAGCAGCTTTGGGACGAGGGGCGGGCAGTACTTC	CASSFGTRGGQYF
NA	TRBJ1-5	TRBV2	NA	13	TGTGCCAGCAGTGCGGACAGCAATCAGCCCCAGCATTTT	CASSADSNQPQHF
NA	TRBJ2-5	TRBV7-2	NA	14	TGTGCCAGCAGCGCCCGGACTTCCCCGGAGACCCAGTACTTC	CASSARTSPETQYF